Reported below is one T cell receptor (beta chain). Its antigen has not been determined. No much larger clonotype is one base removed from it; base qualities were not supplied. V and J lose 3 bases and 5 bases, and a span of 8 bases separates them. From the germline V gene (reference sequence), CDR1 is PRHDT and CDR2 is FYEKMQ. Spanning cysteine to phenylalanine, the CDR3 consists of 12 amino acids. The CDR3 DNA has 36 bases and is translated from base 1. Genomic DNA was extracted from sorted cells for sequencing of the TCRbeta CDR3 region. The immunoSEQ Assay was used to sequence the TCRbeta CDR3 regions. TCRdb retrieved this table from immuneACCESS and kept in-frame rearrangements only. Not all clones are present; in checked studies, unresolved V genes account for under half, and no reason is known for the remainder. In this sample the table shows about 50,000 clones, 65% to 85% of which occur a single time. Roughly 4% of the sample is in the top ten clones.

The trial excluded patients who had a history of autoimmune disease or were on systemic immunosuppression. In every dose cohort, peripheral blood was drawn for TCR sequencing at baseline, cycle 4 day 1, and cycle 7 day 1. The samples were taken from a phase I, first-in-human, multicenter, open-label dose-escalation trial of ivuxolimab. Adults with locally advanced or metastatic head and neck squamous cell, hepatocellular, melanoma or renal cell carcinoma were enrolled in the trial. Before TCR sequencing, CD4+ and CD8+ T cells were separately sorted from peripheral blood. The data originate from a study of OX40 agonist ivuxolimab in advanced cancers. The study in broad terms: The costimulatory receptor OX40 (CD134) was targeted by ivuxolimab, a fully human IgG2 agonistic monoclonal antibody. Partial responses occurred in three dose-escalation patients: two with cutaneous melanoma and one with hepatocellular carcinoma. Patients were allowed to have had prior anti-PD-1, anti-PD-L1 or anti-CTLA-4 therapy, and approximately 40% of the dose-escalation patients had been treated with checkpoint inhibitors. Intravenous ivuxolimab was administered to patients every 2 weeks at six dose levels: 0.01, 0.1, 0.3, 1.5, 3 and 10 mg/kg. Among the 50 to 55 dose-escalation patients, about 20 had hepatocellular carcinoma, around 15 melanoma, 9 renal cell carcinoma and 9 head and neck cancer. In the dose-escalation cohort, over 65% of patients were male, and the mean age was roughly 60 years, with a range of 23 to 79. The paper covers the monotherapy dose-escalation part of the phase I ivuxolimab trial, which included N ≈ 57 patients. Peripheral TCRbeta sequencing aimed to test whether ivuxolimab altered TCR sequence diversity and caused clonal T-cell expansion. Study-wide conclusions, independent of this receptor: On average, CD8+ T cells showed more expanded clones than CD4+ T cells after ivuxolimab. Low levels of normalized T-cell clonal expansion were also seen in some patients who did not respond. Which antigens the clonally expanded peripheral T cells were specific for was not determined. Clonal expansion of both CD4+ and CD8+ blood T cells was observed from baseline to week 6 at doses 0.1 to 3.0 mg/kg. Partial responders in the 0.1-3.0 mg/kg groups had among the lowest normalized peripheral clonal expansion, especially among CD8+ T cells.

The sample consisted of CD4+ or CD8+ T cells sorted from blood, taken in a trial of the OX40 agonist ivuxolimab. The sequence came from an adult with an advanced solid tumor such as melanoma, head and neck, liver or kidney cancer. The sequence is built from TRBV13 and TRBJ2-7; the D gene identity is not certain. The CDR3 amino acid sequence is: CASSFRGDEQYF. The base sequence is TGTGCCAGCAGCTTCCGAGGAGACGAGCAGTACTTC.